A single T cell receptor beta chain is shown here with its context. Antigen unknown. The data were taken from a study of monozygotic twins with inflammatory bowel disease. Broader study findings: Any single strong signal or clonotype tied to IBD lacked support.

The TCR libraries each used total RNA (roughly 3,500 ng per library). UMIs incorporating a 6-nucleotide sample barcode were appended by means of template switching. TCRdb reprocessed the 5' RACE reads and reports one entry per CDR3 protein, with no DNA. The sample totals approximately 110,000 distinct CDR3 sequences. Per germline, CDR1 SGHTA and CDR2 FQGNSA. The CDR3 has 15 residues. Sequencing used blood. V gene TRBV7-2 combines with J gene TRBJ1-6; TCRdb returns TRBD1, unconfirmable since there is no DNA. The receptor was isolated from a human donor with ulcerative colitis or Crohn's disease, or a healthy co-twin of an affected twin (not recorded which). The CDR3 reads CASSSADRAGSPLHF.